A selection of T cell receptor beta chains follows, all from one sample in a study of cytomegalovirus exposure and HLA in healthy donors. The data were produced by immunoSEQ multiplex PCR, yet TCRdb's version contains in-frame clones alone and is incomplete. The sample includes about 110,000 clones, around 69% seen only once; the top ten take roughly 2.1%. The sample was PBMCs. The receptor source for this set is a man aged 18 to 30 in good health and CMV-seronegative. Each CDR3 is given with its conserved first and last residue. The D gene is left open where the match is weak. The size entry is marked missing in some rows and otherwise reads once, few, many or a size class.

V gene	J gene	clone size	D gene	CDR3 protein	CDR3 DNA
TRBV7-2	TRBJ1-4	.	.	CASSLRSGANEKLFF	TGTGCCAGCAGCCTCCGCTCCGGGGCTAATGAAAAACTGTTTTTT
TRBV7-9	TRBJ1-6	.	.	CASSLDGGSYSPLHF	TGTGCCAGCAGCTTAGACGGCGGATCGTATTCACCCCTCCACTTT
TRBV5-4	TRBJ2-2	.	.	CASSSPEHTGELFF	TGTGCCAGCAGCTCGCCCGAGCACACCGGGGAGCTGTTTTTT
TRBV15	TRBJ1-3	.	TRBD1	CATSRGQGVGNTIYF	TGTGCCACCAGCAGAGGACAGGGGGTCGGAAACACCATATATTTT
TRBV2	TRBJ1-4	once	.	CASKGFGLGGEKLFF	TGTGCCAGCAAGGGTTTCGGTCTCGGGGGGGAAAAACTGTTTTTT
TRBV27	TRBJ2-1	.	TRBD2	CASSRTSGGRSYNEQFF	TGTGCCAGCAGTCGTACTAGCGGGGGCCGGTCCTACAATGAGCAGTTCTTC
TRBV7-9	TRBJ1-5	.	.	CASSLEGGNQPQHF	TGTGCCAGCAGCTTGGAAGGGGGCAATCAGCCCCAGCATTTT
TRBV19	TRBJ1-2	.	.	CASSYSGQTMYGYTF	TGTGCCAGTAGTTATTCCGGACAGACGATGTATGGCTACACCTTC
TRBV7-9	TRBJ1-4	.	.	CASSLTLQATNEKLFF	TGTGCCAGCAGCTTAACTCTACAGGCAACTAATGAAAAACTGTTTTTT
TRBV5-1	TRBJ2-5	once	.	CASSLGGAEQETQYF	TGCGCCAGCAGCTTGGGCGGAGCGGAGCAAGAGACCCAGTACTTC
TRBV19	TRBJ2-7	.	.	CASSMGRGRQYF	TGTGCCAGTAGTATGGGCCGGGGAAGGCAGTACTTC
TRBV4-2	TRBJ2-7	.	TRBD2	CASSQASGASYEQYF	TGTGCCAGCAGCCAAGCCAGCGGGGCCTCCTACGAGCAGTACTTC
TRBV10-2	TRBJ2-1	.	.	CASSATGTSGEQFF	TGCGCCAGCAGTGCAACCGGGACATCGGGTGAGCAGTTCTTC
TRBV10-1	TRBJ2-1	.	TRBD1	CASSDLRDRGPDGRFF	TGCGCCAGCAGTGACCTCCGGGACAGGGGACCCGATGGCCGGTTCTTC
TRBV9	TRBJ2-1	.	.	CASSQRESYNEQFF	TGTGCCAGCAGCCAAAGAGAGTCATACAATGAGCAGTTCTTC
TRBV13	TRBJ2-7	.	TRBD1	CASSLRDRVSYEQYF	TGTGCCAGCAGCTTACGGGACAGGGTATCCTACGAGCAGTACTTC
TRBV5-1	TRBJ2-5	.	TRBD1	CASSLSGDRETQYF	TGCGCCAGCAGCTTGAGTGGGGACAGAGAGACCCAGTACTTC
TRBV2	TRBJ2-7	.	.	CASTGKYEQYF	TGTGCCAGCACGGGGAAGTACGAGCAGTACTTC
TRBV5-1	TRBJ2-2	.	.	CASSLEGDPRTGELFF	TGCGCCAGCAGCTTGGAAGGAGACCCAAGGACCGGGGAGCTGTTTTTT
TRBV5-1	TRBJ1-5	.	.	CASSLAGGPYSNQPQHF	TGCGCCAGCAGCTTGGCGGGGGGGCCGTATAGCAATCAGCCCCAGCATTTT
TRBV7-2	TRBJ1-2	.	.	CASSLRGRGSYGYTF	TGTGCCAGCAGCTTACGTGGCAGGGGATCTTATGGCTACACCTTC
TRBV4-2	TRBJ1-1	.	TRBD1	CASSQDTGAGIPFF	TGTGCCAGCAGCCAGGATACAGGGGCCGGGATACCTTTCTTT
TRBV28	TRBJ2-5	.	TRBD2	CASRDRRGDQYF	TGTGCCAGCAGAGATCGACGGGGGGACCAGTACTTC
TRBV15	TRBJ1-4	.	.	CATSRMGIQGEKLFF	TGTGCCACCAGCAGAATGGGGATTCAGGGTGAAAAACTGTTTTTT
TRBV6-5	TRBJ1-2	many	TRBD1	CASSNRQGRGYTF	TGTGCCAGCAGTAACCGACAGGGTAGGGGCTACACCTTC
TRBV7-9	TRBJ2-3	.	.	CASSPGSSDTQYF	TGTGCCAGCAGCCCGGGTTCATCCGATACGCAGTATTTT
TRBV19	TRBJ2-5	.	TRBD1	CASRRDRGKETQYF	TGTGCCAGCCGCCGGGACAGGGGGAAAGAGACCCAGTACTTC
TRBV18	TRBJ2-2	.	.	CASSPRRGTENTGELFF	TGTGCCAGCTCACCTCGGCGCGGGACCGAGAACACCGGGGAGCTGTTTTTT
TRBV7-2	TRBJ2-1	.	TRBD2	CASSLGAGGYNEQFF	TGTGCCAGCAGCTTAGGAGCGGGGGGGTATAATGAGCAGTTCTTC
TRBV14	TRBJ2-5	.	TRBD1	CASSRTGGRETQYF	TGTGCCAGCAGCCGGACAGGGGGCAGGGAGACCCAGTACTTC
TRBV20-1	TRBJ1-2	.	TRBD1	CSAEQGDGYTF	TGCAGTGCCGAACAGGGGGATGGCTACACCTTC
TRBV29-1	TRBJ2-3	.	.	CSVDEASTQYF	TGCAGCGTTGATGAGGCCTCTACGCAGTATTTT
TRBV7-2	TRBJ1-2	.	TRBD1	CASSLPGGINYGYTF	TGTGCCAGCAGCTTACCAGGGGGTATTAACTATGGCTACACCTTC
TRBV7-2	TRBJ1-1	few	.	CASSYPGHSMTFF	TGTGCCAGCAGCTATCCGGGACACAGTATGACTTTCTTT
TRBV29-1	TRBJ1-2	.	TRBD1	CSGETGNYGYTF	TGCAGCGGTGAGACAGGGAACTATGGCTACACCTTC
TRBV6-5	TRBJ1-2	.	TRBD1	CASSYSGGTGAGYTF	TGTGCCAGCAGTTACTCGGGGGGGACAGGGGCTGGCTACACCTTC
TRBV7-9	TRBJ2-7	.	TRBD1	CAFLPPGQSSSYEQYF	TGTGCCTTCTTACCTCCGGGACAGAGTTCCTCCTACGAGCAGTACTTC
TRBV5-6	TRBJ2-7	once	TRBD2	CASSFLAGGIYEQYF	TGTGCCAGCAGCTTCCTAGCGGGGGGTATATACGAGCAGTACTTC
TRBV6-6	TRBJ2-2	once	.	CASSYPGLNTGELFF	TGTGCCAGCAGTTACCCAGGGCTGAACACCGGGGAGCTGTTTTTT
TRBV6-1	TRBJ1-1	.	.	CASSATTAGTEAFF	TGTGCCAGCAGCGCTACGACAGCGGGCACTGAAGCTTTCTTT
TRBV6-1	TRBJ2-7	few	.	CASSDFGSPPYEQYF	TGTGCCAGCTCGGACTTCGGGTCGCCCCCTTACGAGCAGTACTTC
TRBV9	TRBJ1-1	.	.	CASSVDGQMNTEAFF	TGTGCCAGCAGCGTAGATGGCCAGATGAACACTGAAGCTTTCTTT